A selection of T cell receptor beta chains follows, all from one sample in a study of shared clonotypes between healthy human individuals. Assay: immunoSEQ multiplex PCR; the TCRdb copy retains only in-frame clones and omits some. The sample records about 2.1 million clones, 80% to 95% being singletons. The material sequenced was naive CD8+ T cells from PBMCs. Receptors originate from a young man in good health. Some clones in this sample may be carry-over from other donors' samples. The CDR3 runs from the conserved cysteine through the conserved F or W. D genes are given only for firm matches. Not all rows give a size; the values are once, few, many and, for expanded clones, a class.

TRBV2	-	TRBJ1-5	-	TGTGCCAGCAGAGACTCACCCGGCAATCAGCCCCAGCATTTT	CASRDSPGNQPQHF
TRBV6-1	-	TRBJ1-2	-	TGTGCCAGCAGTGAAGCCACAGGTCGATATGGCTACACCTTC	CASSEATGRYGYTF
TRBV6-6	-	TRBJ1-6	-	TGTGCCAGCAGTTTTGAAGAAGCCTCACCCCTCCACTTT	CASSFEEASPLHF
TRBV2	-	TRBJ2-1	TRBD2	TGTGCCAGCAGGCCGACTAGCGGGAGTCGGGGCGTTGTTGAGCAGTTCTTC	CASRPTSGSRGVVEQFF
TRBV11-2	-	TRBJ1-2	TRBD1	TGTGCCAGCAGTCTAAGCCTCCGGGACAGGGGCCCGCGAAACTATGGCTACACCTTC	CASSLSLRDRGPRNYGYTF
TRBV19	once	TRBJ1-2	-	TGTGCCAGTAGGATAACAGGGAGGTCCTATGGCTACACCTTC	CASRITGRSYGYTF
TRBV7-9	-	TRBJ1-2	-	TGTGCCAGCAGCTTCGGAGGGGTTGGCTACACCTTC	CASSFGGVGYTF
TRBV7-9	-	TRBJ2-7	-	TGTGCCAGCAGCTCAACCGGGACCGCCCATTACGAGCAGTACTTC	CASSSTGTAHYEQYF
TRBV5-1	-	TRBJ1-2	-	TGCGCCAGCGCCCTTGTAGGGGGAGATGGCTACACCTTC	CASALVGGDGYTF
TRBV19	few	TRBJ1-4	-	TGTGCCAGTATGGGGTGGACCGGGACAAGCAAAAAACTGTTTTTT	CASMGWTGTSKKLFF
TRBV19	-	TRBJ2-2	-	TGTGCCAGTAGTGCCACCCGACTAGTTCTAACCGGGGAGCTGTTTTTT	CASSATRLVLTGELFF
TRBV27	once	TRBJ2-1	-	TGTGCCAGCAGCCCTTGGGCGGCCCTGGGTGTCCCGTCCTACAATGAGCAGTTCTTC	CASSPWAALGVPSYNEQFF
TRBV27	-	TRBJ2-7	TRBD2	TGTGCCAGCAGTGGGCTAGCGGGAGACCCCCACGAGCAGTACTTC	CASSGLAGDPHEQYF
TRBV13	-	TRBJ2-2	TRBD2	TGTGCCAGCAGTTTTACGGGTCTAGCGGAGAACACCGGGGAGCTGTTTTTT	CASSFTGLAENTGELFF
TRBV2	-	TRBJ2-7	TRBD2	TGTGCCAGCAGTGGTGGGACTAGCGGATACGAGCAGTACTTC	CASSGGTSGYEQYF
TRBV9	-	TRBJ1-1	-	TGTGCCAGCAGCGTGGGGGGCTCGGACACTGAAGCTTTCTTT	CASSVGGSDTEAFF
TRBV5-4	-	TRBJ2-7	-	TGTGCCAGCAGCTCCACATGGGACGATCTTCAGCAGTACTTC	CASSSTWDDLQQYF
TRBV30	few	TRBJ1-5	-	TGTGCCTGGAGTTTTGCGGGATACCAGCCCCAGCATTTT	CAWSFAGYQPQHF
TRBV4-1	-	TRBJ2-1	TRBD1	TGCGCCAGCAGCCACCGGGGGGACAGGGTTGGCTACAATGAGCAGTTCTTC	CASSHRGDRVGYNEQFF
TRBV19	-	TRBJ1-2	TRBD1	TGTGCCAGTAGTCCCGGACAGGGGGGATATGGCTACACCTTC	CASSPGQGGYGYTF
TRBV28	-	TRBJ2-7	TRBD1	TGTGCCAGCAGTTTATGGGGACAGGAATCCTACGAGCAGTACTTC	CASSLWGQESYEQYF
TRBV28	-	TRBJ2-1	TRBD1	TGTGCCAGCAGCATCCCAGGGGGTGATGAGCAGTTCTTC	CASSIPGGDEQFF
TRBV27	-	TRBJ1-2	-	TGTGCCAGCAGTTCCCGGGGGGATAGCAGGGGCTACACCTTC	CASSSRGDSRGYTF
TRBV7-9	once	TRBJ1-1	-	TGTGCCAGCAGGTCCAACACTGAAGCTTTCTTT	CASRSNTEAFF
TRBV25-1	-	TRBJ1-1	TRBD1	TGTGCCAGCAATAAAGGGACAGGGGGCAACACTGAAGCTTTCTTT	CASNKGTGGNTEAFF
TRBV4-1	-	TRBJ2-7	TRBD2	TGCGCCAGCAGCCAAGTTCTAGCGGGAGGCCCGGGGTCCTACGAGCAGTACTTC	CASSQVLAGGPGSYEQYF
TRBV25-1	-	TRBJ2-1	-	TGTGCCAGCAGTGCGACAACACGCAATGAGCAGTTCTTC	CASSATTRNEQFF
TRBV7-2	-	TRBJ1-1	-	TGTGCCAGCAGTCAAATGGGTCCAGGGCGGGACACTGAAGCTTTCTTT	CASSQMGPGRDTEAFF
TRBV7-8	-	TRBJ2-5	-	TGTGCCAGCAGCTTAGATGGTAACCAAGAGACCCAGTACTTC	CASSLDGNQETQYF
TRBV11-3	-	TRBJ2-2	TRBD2	TGTGCCAGCAGCCGGGTGGCTAGCGGGATTAACACCGGGGAGCTGTTTTTT	CASSRVASGINTGELFF
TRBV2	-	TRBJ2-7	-	TGTGCCAGCAGTGAGTCCCAGGCCGACTCGTTCTACGAGCAGTACTTC	CASSESQADSFYEQYF
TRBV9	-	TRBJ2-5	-	TGTGCCAGCAGCGTAGGGATAGGGCAAGAGACCCAGTACTTC	CASSVGIGQETQYF
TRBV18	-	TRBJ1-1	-	TGTGCCAGCTCACCACCGGACGGGGTGCGTGCTTTCTTT	CASSPPDGVRAFF
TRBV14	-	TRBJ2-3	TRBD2	TGTGCCAGCAGCCAAGAGGGACTAGCTGCCGATACGCAGTATTTT	CASSQEGLAADTQYF
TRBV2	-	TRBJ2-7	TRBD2	TGTGCCAGCATCCCCCCTAGCGGGAGGGCCTACGAGCAGTACTTC	CASIPPSGRAYEQYF
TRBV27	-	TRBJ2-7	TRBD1	TGTGCCAGCAGTTTGGTGGGGACAGGAGAACGCGAGCAGTACTTC	CASSLVGTGEREQYF
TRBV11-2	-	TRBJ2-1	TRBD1	TGTGCCAGCAACTGGGACAGGATGGGCGATGAGCAGTTCTTC	CASNWDRMGDEQFF
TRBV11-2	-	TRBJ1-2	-	TGTGCCAGCAGCTTAGGGCCCACCGGGGACCTCTATGGCTACACCTTC	CASSLGPTGDLYGYTF
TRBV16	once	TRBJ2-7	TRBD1	TGTGCCAGCAGCCCCTTCCGGACAGGTCGTGAGCAGTACTTC	CASSPFRTGREQYF
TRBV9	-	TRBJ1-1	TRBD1	TGTGCCAGCAGCGCCGGACAGGGTAAGAACACTGAAGCTTTCTTT	CASSAGQGKNTEAFF
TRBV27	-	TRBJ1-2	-	TGTGCCAGCAGTTCCCTCGGGTCTGGCTACACCTTC	CASSSLGSGYTF
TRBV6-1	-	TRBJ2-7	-	TGTGCCAGCAGTGAAGGGTGGGGCTACTTGGGGGGCTCCTACGAGCAGTACTTC	CASSEGWGYLGGSYEQYF
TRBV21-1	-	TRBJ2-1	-	TGTGCCAGCAGCAAATTTATTCGGGCAGGGCTTTACAATGAGCAGTTCTTC	CASSKFIRAGLYNEQFF
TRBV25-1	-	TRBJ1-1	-	TGTGCCAGCAGTGAGGCCCAGGGTGGTGGCACTGAAGCTTTCTTT	CASSEAQGGGTEAFF
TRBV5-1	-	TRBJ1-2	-	TGCGCCAGCAGCTTGGATGGGGAGACAGGCGGTATCTTC	CASSLDGETGGIF
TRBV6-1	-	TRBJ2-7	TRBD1	TGTGCCAGCAGTGAACTGGGGACAGGGGGCCAGTTCGAGCAGTACTTC	CASSELGTGGQFEQYF
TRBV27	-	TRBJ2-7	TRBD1	TGTGCCAGCACCCCGGGACAGGGCTACGAGCAGTACTTC	CASTPGQGYEQYF